This T cell receptor beta chain originates from a study of cytomegalovirus exposure and HLA in healthy donors. General study points: Some public TCRs appeared in many individuals, while most sequences were rare. According to reports, the classifier identified cytomegalovirus status with high specificity and sensitivity. TCR beta chains numbering approximately 150 were designated cytomegalovirus-associated.

Sequencing used immunoSEQ multiplex PCR; TCRdb keeps in-frame clones, though not all of them. The sample has 65,000 to 75,000 clones; nearly 96% are singletons. Turning to this clone: The antigen is undetermined.

This CDR3 region has 15 residues. V lost 5 bases, J lost 0 bases, and 7 bases stayed unmatched. Germline lookup yields CDR1 MNHEY and CDR2 SMNVEV (reference sequence). What was sequenced was PBMCs. The chain couples TRBV27 to TRBJ2-7; 7 bases align to TRBD1. This clonotype was obtained from a woman aged 18-29 years in good health and CMV-seropositive. In DNA, the CDR3 is TGTGCCAGCAGTCCGGGACAGCATAGCTCCTACGAGCAGTACTTC. It translates to CASSPGQHSSYEQYF.